The 10 T cell receptor beta chains given below trace back to one sample, sequenced in a study of response to subunit inactivated influenza vaccine. TCRdb independently ran MiXCR on the RT-PCR reads; one entry per CDR3 protein. This table has 700,000 to 800,000 distinct CDR3 sequences, around a sixth appearing once. The starting material was PBMCs from blood, obtained roughly 5 days after vaccination. These TCRs come from a man aged 50-60 years who received an inactivated influenza vaccine.

In this sample, this clonotype turned up a few times. J is TRBJ2-5 and V is TRBV10-3; D not resolved. CDR1 and CDR2 from the germline V gene are ENHRY and SYGVKD. The CDR3 contains 13 residues. Deletions cut 3 bases from V and 5 bases from J, with 10 bases between. CDR3 amino acids: CAISELTGETQYF. The CDR3 DNA follows: TGTGCCATCAGTGAACTTACCGGGGAGACCCAGTACTTC.

The rearrangement links TRBV11-1 to TRBJ2-4, with a weak D call TRBD1 (6 bases). CDR1 is SGHAT and CDR2 is FQDESV in the germline V gene (reference sequence). This CDR3 has 14 amino acids. The V end was cut by 5 bases, the J end by 5 bases, with 13 bases between. CDR3 sequence reads: CASSTQGSQNIQYF. The CDR3 DNA reads TGTGCCAGCAGCACCCAGGGGAGCCAAAACATTCAGTACTTC. Based on the CDR3 plus reference TRBV11-1 and TRBJ2-4, the full variable domain is EAEVAQSPRYKITEKSQAVAFWCDPISGHATLYWYRQILGQGPELLVQFQDESVVDDSQLPKDRFSAERLKGVDSTLKIQPAELGDSAMYLCASSTQGSQNIQYFGAGTRLSVL.

V gene TRBV5-1 combines with J gene TRBJ2-1; D gene uncertain. CDR1 and CDR2 (germline): SGHRS, YFSETQ. V lost 1 base and J 0 bases, leaving 14 bases between the germline ends. The CDR3 is made up of 17 amino acids. This CDR3 reads CASSLYTFPSSYNEQFF. The CDR3 DNA follows: TGCGCCAGCAGCTTGTATACGTTCCCCAGCTCCTACAATGAGCAGTTCTTC.

This clonotype occurred a few times. The V and J genes are TRBV4-3 and TRBJ2-1; D unresolved. Trimming took 0 bases from V and 3 from J, leaving 9 bases between them. The CDR3 is 15 amino acids. From germline, CDR1 is LGHNA and CDR2 YSLEER. The CDR3, as DNA: TGCGCCAGCAGCCAAGAGTGGTCACACTACAATGAGCAGTTCTTC. Amino acid sequence: CASSQEWSHYNEQFF.

DNA of the CDR3: TGTGCCAGCAGCTTACTACAGGGGGCAGTTGGTTATGGCTACACCTTC. Translation gives CASSLLQGAVGYGYTF. V gene TRBV11-2 combines with J gene TRBJ1-2; 9 nucleotides match TRBD1. Per the germline V gene, CDR1 is SGHAT and CDR2 is FQNNGV. The V and J ends lost 2 bases and 5 bases, in that order; junction bases with no gene match: 9. The CDR3 runs 16 residues.

The table lists this clonotype with many counts. The genes are TRBV12-3 or TRBV12-4 and TRBJ1-1, with D uncertain. V shed 5 bases and J shed 0 bases, with 10 bases lying between them. This CDR3 has 14 amino acids. This CDR3 is CASSLNAMNTEAFF. The CDR3 region has the DNA TGTGCCAGCAGTCTAAACGCCATGAACACTGAAGCTTTCTTT.

This CDR3 reads CASSQDRRQGYSRTF. The CDR3 DNA reads TGCGCCAGCAGCCAAGATCGAAGACAGGGGTATTCGCGGACCTTC. The rearrangement uses TRBV4-3 and TRBJ1-2, with 8 positions matching TRBD1. Losses at the gene ends were 0 bases for V and 14 bases for J; bases not matched to a gene: 14. Germline CDR1 LGHNA, CDR2 YSLEER. The CDR3 is made up of 15 amino acids.

This clonotype appeared a few times. V is TRBV12-3 or TRBV12-4 and J is TRBJ2-1, with no clear D. This CDR3 has 11 amino acids. V was clipped by 4 bases and J by 9 bases, with 7 bases between them. CDR3 amino acids: CASSWSLEQFF. Written as DNA, the CDR3 is TGTGCCAGCAGTTGGAGTCTTGAGCAGTTCTTC.

This clonotype came up a few times. The gene calls are TRBV28 and TRBJ1-1, with TRBD1 identical over 7 bases. The germline V gene has CDR1 MDHEN and CDR2 SYDVKM. The V and J ends lost 6 bases and 0 bases, in that order; junction bases with no gene match: 7. The CDR3 covers 15 residues. DNA of the CDR3: TGTGCCAGCAGGGCGACAGGGCGAATGAACACTGAAGCTTTCTTT. It yields the protein CASRATGRMNTEAFF.

This chain uses TRBV4-3 with TRBJ2-3; 9 bases agree with TRBD2. Per the germline V gene, CDR1 is LGHNA and CDR2 is YSLEER. V dropped 2 bases and J dropped 5; count of bases not matched to a gene: 5. There are 15 residues in the CDR3. CDR3: CASSQLAGSVDTQYF. The CDR3 coding sequence is TGCGCCAGCAGCCAACTAGCGGGGAGTGTAGATACGCAGTATTTT.